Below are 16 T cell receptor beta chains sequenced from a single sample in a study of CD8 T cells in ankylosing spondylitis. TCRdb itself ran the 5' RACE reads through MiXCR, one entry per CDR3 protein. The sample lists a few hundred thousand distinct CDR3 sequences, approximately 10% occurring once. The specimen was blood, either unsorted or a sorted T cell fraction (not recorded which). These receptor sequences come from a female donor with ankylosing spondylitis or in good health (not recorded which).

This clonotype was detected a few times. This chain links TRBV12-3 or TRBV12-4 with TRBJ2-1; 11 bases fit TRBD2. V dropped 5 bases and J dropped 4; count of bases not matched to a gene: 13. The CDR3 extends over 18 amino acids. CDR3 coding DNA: TGTGCCAGCAGTCAAAACATAGCCGGGACTAGCGGTTACAATGAGCAGTTCTTC. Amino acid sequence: CASSQNIAGTSGYNEQFF.

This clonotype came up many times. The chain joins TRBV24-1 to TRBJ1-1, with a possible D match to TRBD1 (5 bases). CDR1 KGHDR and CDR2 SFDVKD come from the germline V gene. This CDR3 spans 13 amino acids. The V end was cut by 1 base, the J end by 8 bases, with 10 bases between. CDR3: CATSDFSGAEAFF. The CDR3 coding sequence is TGTGCCACCAGTGATTTTAGCGGGGCAGAAGCTTTCTTT.

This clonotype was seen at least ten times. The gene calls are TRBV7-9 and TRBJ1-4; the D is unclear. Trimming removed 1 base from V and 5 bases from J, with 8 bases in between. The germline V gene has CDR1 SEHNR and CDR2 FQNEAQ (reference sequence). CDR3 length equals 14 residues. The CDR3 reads CASSLDFVNEKLFF. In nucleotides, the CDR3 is TGTGCCAGCAGCTTAGATTTTGTGAATGAAAAACTGTTTTTT. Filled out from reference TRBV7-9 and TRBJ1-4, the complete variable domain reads DTGVSQNPRHKITKRGQNVTFRCDPISEHNRLYWYRQTLGQGPEFLTYFQNEAQLEKSRLLSDRFSAERPKGSFSTLEIQRTEQGDSAMYLCASSLDFVNEKLFFGSGTQLSVL.

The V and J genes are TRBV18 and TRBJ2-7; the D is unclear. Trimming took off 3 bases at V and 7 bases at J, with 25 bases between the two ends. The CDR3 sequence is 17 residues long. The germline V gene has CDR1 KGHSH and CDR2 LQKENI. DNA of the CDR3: TGTGCCAGCTCACCTGGTCTGGAATCTTGGTACTCGTATGAGCAGTACTTC. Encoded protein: CASSPGLESWYSYEQYF.

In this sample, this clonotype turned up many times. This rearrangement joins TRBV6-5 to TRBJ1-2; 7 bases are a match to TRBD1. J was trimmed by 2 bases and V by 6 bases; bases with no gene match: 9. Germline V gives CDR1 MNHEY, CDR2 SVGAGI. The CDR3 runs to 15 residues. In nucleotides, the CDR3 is TGTGCCAGCAGCTTAAACCCGGACAGGAACTATGGCTACACCTTC. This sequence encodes CASSLNPDRNYGYTF.

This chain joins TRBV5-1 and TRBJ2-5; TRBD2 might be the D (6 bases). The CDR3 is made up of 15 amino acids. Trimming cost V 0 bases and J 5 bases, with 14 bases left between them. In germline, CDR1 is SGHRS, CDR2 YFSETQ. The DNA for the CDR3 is TGCGCCAGCAGCTTGGCTATCCTAGCGAGGGAGACCCAGTACTTC. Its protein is CASSLAILARETQYF.

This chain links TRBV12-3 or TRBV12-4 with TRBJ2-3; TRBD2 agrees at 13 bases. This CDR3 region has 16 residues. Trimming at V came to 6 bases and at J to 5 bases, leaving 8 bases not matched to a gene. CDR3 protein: CASSTSGRALRDTQYF. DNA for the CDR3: TGTGCCAGCAGCACTAGCGGGAGGGCCCTTAGAGATACGCAGTATTTT.

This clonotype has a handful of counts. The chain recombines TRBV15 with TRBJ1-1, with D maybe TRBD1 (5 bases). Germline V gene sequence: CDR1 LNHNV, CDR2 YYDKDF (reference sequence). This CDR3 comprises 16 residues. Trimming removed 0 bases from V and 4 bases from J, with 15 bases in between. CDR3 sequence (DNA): TGTGCCACCAGCAGAGATCCGCCGGGGGTGGGCACTGAAGCTTTCTTT. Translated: CATSRDPPGVGTEAFF.

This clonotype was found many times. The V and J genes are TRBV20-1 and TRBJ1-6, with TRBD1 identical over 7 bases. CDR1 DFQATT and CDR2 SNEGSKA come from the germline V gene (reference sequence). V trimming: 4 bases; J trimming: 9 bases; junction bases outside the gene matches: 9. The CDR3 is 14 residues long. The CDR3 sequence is CSAIGQGEASPLHF. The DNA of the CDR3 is TGCAGTGCTATTGGCCAGGGGGAGGCTTCACCCCTCCACTTT.

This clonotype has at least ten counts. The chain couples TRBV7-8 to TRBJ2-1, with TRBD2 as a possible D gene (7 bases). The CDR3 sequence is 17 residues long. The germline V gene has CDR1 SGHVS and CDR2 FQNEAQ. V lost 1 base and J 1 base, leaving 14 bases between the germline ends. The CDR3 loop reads CASSLVWGGASYNEQFF. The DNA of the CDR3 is TGTGCCAGCAGCTTAGTCTGGGGGGGCGCATCCTACAATGAGCAGTTCTTC.

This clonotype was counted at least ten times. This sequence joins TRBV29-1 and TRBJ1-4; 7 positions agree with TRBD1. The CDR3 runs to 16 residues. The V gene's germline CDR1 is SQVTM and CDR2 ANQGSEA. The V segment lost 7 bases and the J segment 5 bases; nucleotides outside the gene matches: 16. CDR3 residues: CSALGPEGTVNEKLFF. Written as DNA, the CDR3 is TGCAGCGCCTTGGGCCCAGAAGGGACAGTAAATGAAAAACTGTTTTTT.

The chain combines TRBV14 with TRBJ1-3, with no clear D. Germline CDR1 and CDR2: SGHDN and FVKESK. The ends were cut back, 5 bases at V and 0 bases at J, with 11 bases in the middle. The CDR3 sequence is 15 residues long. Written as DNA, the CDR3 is TGTGCCAGCAGCAACCGACGGGACTCTGGAAACACCATATATTTT. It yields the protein CASSNRRDSGNTIYF.

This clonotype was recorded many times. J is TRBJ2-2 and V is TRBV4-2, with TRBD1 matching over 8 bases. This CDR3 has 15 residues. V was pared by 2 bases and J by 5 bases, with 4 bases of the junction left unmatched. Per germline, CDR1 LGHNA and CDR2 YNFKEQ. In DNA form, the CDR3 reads TGTGCCAGCAGCCAACCGGACAGGGATACCGGGGAGCTGTTTTTT. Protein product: CASSQPDRDTGELFF.

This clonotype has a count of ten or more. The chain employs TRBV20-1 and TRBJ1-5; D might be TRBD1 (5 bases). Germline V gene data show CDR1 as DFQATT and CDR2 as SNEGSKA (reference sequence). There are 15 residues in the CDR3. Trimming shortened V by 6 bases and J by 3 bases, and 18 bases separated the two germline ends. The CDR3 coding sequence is TGCAGTGCCCCAGAGACCGGGGGTTACAATCAGCCCCAGCATTTT. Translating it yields CSAPETGGYNQPQHF.

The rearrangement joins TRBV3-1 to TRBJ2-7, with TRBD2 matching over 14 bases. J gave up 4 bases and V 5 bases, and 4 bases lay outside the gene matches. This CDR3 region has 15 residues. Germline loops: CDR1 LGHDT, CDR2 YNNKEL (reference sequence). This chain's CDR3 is CASSMTSGGVYEQYF. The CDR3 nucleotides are TGTGCCAGCAGCATGACTAGCGGGGGGGTGTACGAGCAGTACTTC.

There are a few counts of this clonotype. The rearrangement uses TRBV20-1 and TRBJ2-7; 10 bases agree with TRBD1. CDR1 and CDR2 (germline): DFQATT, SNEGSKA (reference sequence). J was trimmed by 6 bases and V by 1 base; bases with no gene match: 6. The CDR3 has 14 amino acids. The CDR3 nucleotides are TGCAGTGCTAGAGCTTCGACAGGGGGCGCCGAGCAGTACTTC. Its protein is CSARASTGGAEQYF.